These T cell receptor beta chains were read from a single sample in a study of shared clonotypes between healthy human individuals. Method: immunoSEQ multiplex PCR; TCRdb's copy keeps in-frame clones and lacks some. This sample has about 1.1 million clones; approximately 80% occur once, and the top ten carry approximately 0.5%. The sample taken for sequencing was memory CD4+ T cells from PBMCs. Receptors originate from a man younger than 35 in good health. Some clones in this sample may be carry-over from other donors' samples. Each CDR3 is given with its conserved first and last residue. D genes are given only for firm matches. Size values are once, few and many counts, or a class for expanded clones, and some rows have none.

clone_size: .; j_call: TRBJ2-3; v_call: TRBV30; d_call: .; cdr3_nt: TGTGCCTGGGGGCGGGCGGGACCCACAGATACGCAGTATTTT; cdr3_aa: CAWGRAGPTDTQYF
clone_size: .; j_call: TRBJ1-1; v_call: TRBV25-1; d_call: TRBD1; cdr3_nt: TGTGCCAGCACCAATAGAGGGGTAGGGGGCATAGCTGAAGCTTTCTTT; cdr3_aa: CASTNRGVGGIAEAFF
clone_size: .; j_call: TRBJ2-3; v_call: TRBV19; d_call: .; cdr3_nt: TGTGCCAGTAGCCCACCGATTACAGATACGCAGTATTTT; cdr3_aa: CASSPPITDTQYF
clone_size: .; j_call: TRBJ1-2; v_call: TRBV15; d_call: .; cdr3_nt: TGTGCCACCAGCAGAGGTGGTTACCCTAACTATGGCTACACCTTC; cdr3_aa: CATSRGGYPNYGYTF
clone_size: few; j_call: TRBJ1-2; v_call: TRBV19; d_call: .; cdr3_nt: TGTGCCAGTAGTATCACTTCGATCCAGGGATTTTGGGGCTACACCTTC; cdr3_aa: CASSITSIQGFWGYTF
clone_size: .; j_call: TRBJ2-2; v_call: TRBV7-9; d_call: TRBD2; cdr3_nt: TGTGCCAGCAGCGTCGCTAGGGGAGGGACCGGGGAGCTGTTTTTT; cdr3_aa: CASSVARGGTGELFF
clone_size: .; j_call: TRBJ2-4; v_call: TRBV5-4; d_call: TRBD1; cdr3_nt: TGTGCCAGCAGCCCGGGACAGGGAAACATTCAGTACTTC; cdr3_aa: CASSPGQGNIQYF
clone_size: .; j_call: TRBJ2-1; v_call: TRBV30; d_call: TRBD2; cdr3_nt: TGTGCCTGGAAGGGACTAGCGGGACAAAACTCCTACAATGAGCAGTTCTTC; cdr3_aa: CAWKGLAGQNSYNEQFF
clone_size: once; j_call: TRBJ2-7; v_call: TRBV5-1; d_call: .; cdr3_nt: TGCGCCAGCAGCCAGGGTGTGGGAGTCTCCTACGAGCAGTACTTC; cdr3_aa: CASSQGVGVSYEQYF
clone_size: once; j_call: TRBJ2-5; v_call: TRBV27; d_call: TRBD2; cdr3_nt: TGTGCCAGCAGTTTAAGACTAAGCGGGAGGGAGGAGACCCAGTACTTC; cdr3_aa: CASSLRLSGREETQYF
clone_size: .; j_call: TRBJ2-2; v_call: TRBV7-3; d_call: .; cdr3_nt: TGTGCCAGCAGCCTAACCCCGGACACCGGGGAGCTGTTTTTT; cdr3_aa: CASSLTPDTGELFF
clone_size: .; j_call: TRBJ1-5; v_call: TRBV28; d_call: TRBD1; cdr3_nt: TGTGCCAGCAGACGACAGGGGGCGTCAAATAGCAATCAGCCCCAGCATTTT; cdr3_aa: CASRRQGASNSNQPQHF
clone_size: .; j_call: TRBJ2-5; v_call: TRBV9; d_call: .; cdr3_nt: TGTGCCAGCAGCGTAAGTCTGGGAGAGACCCAGTACTTC; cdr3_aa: CASSVSLGETQYF
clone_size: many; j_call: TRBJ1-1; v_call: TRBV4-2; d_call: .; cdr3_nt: TGTGCCAGCAGCCGAACCTTTGGGGGGGATGGAAAGCGCACTGAAGCTTTCTTT; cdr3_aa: CASSRTFGGDGKRTEAFF
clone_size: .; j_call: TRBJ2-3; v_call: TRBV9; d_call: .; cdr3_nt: TGTGCCAGCAGCCCAAATCCTCGGAGCACAGATACGCAGTATTTT; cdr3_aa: CASSPNPRSTDTQYF
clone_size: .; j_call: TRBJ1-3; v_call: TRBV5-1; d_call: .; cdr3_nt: TGCGCCAGCAGGTTGGCCTCTGGAAACACCATATATTTT; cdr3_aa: CASRLASGNTIYF
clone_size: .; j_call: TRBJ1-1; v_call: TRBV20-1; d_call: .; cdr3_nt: TGCAGTGCTAGCGCGGACCGGGGAGCTTTCTTT; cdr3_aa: CSASADRGAFF
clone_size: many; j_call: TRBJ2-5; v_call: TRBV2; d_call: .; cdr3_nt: TGTGCCAGCAGTGGAGTCGACCGTTACGAGACCCAGTACTTC; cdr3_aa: CASSGVDRYETQYF
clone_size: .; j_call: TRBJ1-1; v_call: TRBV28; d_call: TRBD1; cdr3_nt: TGTGCCAGCAGTTTACAGCCCGGGACAGGGGGCTTTGGGGCTTTCTTT; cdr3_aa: CASSLQPGTGGFGAFF
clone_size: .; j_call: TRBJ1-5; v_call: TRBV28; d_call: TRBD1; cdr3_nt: TGTGCCAGCCTAAAAGGGGGCGGGGGTAATAGCAATCAGCCCCAGCATTTT; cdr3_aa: CASLKGGGGNSNQPQHF
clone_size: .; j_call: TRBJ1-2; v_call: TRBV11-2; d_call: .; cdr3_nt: TGTGCCAGCAGCCCAGACCCTCGTAACTATGGCTACACCTTC; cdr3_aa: CASSPDPRNYGYTF
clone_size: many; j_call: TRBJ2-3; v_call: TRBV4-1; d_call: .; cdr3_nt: TGCGCCAGCAGCCAGGGGGCAAGTAATACGCAGTATTTT; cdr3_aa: CASSQGASNTQYF
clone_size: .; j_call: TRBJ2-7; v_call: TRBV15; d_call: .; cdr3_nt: TGTGCCACCAGCAGAGGAGGCGGCGGAGGGAGATACGAGCAGTACTTC; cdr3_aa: CATSRGGGGGRYEQYF
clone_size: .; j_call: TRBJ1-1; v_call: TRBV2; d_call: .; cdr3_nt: TGTGCCAGCAGCGACACCGGGGGAAAGGGGACTGAAGCTTTCTTT; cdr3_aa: CASSDTGGKGTEAFF
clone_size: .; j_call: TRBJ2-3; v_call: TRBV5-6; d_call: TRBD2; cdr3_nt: TGTGCCAGCAGCTCCCTATCGGGGGGGCCTTTAGAGTATTTT; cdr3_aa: CASSSLSGGPLEYF
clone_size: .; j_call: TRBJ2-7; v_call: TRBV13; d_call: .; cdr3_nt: TGTGCCAGCAGCTTAAACGCCTACGAGCAGTACTTC; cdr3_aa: CASSLNAYEQYF
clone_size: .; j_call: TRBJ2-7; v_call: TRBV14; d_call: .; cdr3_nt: TGTGCCAGCAGCCGGGAACTAGCTGGTCGCAACGAGCTGTACTTC; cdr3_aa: CASSRELAGRNELYF
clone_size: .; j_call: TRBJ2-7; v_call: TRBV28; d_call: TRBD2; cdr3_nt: TGTGCCAGCAGTCTCGGGACTAGCGGGAGTAATAACGAGCAGTACTTC; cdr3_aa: CASSLGTSGSNNEQYF
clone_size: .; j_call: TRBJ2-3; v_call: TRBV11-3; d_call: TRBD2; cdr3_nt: TGTGCCAGCAGCCGCGGGACTAGCGGTTTCACAGATACGCAGTATTTT; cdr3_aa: CASSRGTSGFTDTQYF
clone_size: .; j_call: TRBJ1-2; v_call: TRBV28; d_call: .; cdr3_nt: TGTGCCAGCAGTTTGGGGCAGGCTGCTAACTATGGCTACACCTTC; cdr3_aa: CASSLGQAANYGYTF
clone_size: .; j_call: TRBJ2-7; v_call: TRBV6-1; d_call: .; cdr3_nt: TGTGCCAGCAAGTATGGGGCATCCTACGAGCAGTACTTC; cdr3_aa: CASKYGASYEQYF
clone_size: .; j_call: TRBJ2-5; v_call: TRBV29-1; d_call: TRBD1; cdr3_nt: TGCAGCGTTCCGAGGGGGCGGTGGGAGACCCAGTACTTC; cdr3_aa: CSVPRGRWETQYF
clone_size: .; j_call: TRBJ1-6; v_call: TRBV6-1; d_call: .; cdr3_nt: TGTGCCAGCATCGATTCACCCCTCCACTTT; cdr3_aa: CASIDSPLHF
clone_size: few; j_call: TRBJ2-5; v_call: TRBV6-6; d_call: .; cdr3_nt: TGTGCCAGCAGCCCACCAGATGGGGAGACCCAGTACTTC; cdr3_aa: CASSPPDGETQYF
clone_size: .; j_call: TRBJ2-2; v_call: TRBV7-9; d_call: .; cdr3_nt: TGTGCCAGCAGCACCCTTAGGGGCGCCCCTGGGGAGCTGTTTTTT; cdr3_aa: CASSTLRGAPGELFF
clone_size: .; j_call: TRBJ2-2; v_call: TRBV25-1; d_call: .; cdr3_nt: TGTGCCAGCAGTGGGACAGTGCGAACCGGGGAGCTGTTTTTT; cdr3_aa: CASSGTVRTGELFF
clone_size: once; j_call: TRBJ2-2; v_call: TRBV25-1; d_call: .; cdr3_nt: TGTGCCAGCAGTTCCCTCAGTTCATGGGCAGGCGGAACCGGGGAGCTGTTTTTT; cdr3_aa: CASSSLSSWAGGTGELFF
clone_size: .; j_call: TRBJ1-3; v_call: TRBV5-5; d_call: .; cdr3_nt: TGTGCCAGCAGCTGGGGGCCCGGTATTCAAAACACCATATATTTT; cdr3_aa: CASSWGPGIQNTIYF
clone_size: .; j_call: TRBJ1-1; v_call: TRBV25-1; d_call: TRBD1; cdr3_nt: TGTGCCAGCAACAGGGGTGAGAACACTGAAGCTTTCTTT; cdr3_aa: CASNRGENTEAFF
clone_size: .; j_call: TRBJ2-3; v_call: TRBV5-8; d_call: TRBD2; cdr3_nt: TGTGCCTTCACCTATGTTCCCGGGACTAGCGGGAGGGGAACAGATACGCAGTATTTT; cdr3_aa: CAFTYVPGTSGRGTDTQYF
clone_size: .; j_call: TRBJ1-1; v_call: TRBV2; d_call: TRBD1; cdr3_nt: TGTGCCAGCAGTATCATACAAGGGGGCGGCGCTTTCTTT; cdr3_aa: CASSIIQGGGAFF
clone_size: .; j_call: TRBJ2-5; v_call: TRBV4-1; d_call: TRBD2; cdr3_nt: TGCGCCAGCAGCCGTAGCGGGGCGTACCAAGAGACCCAGTACTTC; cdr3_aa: CASSRSGAYQETQYF
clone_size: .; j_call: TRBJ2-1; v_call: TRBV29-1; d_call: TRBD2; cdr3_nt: TGCAGCGTTGGAGGGGCTATTTCGCGGGAGAGCGAGCAGTTCTTC; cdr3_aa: CSVGGAISRESEQFF